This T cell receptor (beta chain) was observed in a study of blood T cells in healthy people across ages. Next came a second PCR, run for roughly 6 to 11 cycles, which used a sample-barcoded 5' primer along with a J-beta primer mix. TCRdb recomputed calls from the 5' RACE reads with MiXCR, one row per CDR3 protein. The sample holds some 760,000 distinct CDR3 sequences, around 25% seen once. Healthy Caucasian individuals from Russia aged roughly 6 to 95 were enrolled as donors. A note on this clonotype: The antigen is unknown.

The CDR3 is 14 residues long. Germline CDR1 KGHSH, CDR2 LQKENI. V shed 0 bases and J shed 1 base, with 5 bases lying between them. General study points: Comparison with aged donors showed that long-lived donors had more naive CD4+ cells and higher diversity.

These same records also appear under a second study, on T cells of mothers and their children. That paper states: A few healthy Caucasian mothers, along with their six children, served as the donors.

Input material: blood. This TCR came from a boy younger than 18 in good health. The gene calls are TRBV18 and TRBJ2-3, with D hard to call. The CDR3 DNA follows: TGTGCCAGCTCACCACCGGTCGGCACAGATACGCAGTATTTT. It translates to CASSPPVGTDTQYF.